This TCR beta chain was identified in a study of molecular identifiers for immune sequencing clone quantification. The CDR3 consists of 16 residues. Germline assignment: CDR1 SEHNR and CDR2 FQNEAQ (reference sequence). The V end lost 4 bases, the J end lost 0 bases, and 15 bases lay between the germline ends. Previously published methods and listed TCR primers were used for the bulk TCR libraries. A single record per CDR3 protein comes from TCRdb applying MiXCR to the PCR reads. This table holds 550,000 to 750,000 distinct CDR3 sequences, 15% to 20% found once. At least ten counts were recorded for this clonotype.

Sequences were obtained from naive CD8+ T cells from blood, with Jurkat cell RNA spiked in. Subset defined: FACS-sorted CD8+CD4-CCR7+CD45RA+ naive T cells. V is TRBV7-9 and J is TRBJ1-1, with a tentative D call TRBD1 (6 bases). The TCR originated in a human donor in good health. Some libraries in this study had Jurkat cell RNA spiked in. This CDR3 reads CASSSTGWSVNTEAFF. The CDR3 bases are TGTGCCAGCAGCTCTACAGGGTGGTCTGTGAACACTGAAGCTTTCTTT.